This is a list of T cell receptor beta chains from one sample in a study of CD8+CD57+ T cells in acquired aplastic anemia. MiXCR was run by TCRdb on the reads, yielding one entry per CDR3 protein. This table holds around 200,000 distinct CDR3 sequences, about half found once. The sequenced sample consisted of sorted CD4+, CD8+, or CD8+CD57+ T cells (not recorded which) from PBMCs. The receptor source for this set is a human donor with aplastic anemia. Both conserved end residues are trimmed from each CDR3. Each record gives: J gene, V gene, CDR3 protein.

TRBJ1-1	TRBV5-4	ASSLDPGGRTEAF
TRBJ2-5	TRBV4-1	ASSRGVQGTQY
TRBJ2-4	TRBV5-1	ASSLDGGNIQY
TRBJ1-2	TRBV19	ASRKIGTGDNYGYT
TRBJ2-5	TRBV25-1	ATLDRGRGETQY
TRBJ2-2	TRBV10-3	AIKGGGGRRGAV
TRBJ1-1	TRBV25-1	ASRKGTITEAF
TRBJ2-1	TRBV12-3/TRBV12-4	ASTESTYSEQF
TRBJ1-6	TRBV10-3	AITGQVNSPLH
TRBJ1-2	TRBV29-1	SVEDSRISYT
TRBJ1-1	TRBV5-1	ASSRKGGDTEAF
TRBJ2-3	TRBV24-1	ATSDTGQGSTDTQY
TRBJ1-2	TRBV28	ASSAQGRGYGYT
TRBJ2-2	TRBV19	ASSTSRGLGRNTGELF
TRBJ1-2	TRBV10-3	AIKGTGGRGYT
TRBJ1-6	TRBV12-3/TRBV12-4	ASSYQQGAISYNSPLH
TRBJ1-1	TRBV24-1	ATSDRTGVGTEAF
TRBJ2-7	TRBV20-1	SAAARAGRTRWEQY
TRBJ1-3	TRBV12-5	ASGLVRRFRAGNTIY
TRBJ2-5	TRBV7-9	ASSPRRRGGLGETQY
TRBJ1-4	TRBV12-3/TRBV12-4	ASRTGTGYEKLF
TRBJ2-1	TRBV4-3	ASSRSRGTQF
TRBJ2-7	TRBV14	ASSQWTAASLEQY
TRBJ1-2	TRBV3-1	ASSPSWTDDYGYT
TRBJ1-5	TRBV12-3/TRBV12-4	ASSGTGNQPQH
TRBJ2-3	TRBV15	ATSRGGTGGSDTQY
TRBJ2-1	TRBV7-3	ASSLRGGADNEQF
TRBJ1-6	TRBV5-1	ASSTLSDSPLH
TRBJ2-6	TRBV18	ASSPSGTGAGANVLT
TRBJ1-6	TRBV9	ASSVAGENSPLH
TRBJ2-7	TRBV20-1	SAIPGQGAYEQY
TRBJ1-6	TRBV19	ASSIVRGSPLH
TRBJ1-6	TRBV20-1	SASLQGSSSPLH
TRBJ2-7	TRBV25-1	ASSEPGQNYYEQY
TRBJ1-6	TRBV15	ATSRARGHNSPLH
TRBJ2-3	TRBV9	ASTQGGTDTQY
TRBJ2-2	TRBV5-1	ASSQYGTGELF
TRBJ1-1	TRBV7-9	ASSLERPKAMNTEAF
TRBJ2-5	TRBV7-2	ASSLAGQNQETQY
TRBJ1-5	TRBV13	ASSLGQGRNQPQH
TRBJ1-1	TRBV5-1	ASSFLTDNTEAF
TRBJ1-2	TRBV12-3/TRBV12-4	ASRGQGNHGYT
TRBJ2-7	TRBV5-1	ASSWAGGESSYEQY
TRBJ1-4	TRBV29-1	SLGTGTGEKLF
TRBJ2-1	TRBV5-8	ASSPSGISSYNEQF
TRBJ2-5	TRBV3-1	ASSRPGDRGGAETQY
TRBJ2-5	TRBV7-3	ASSSWTGDYETQY
TRBJ2-7	TRBV4-1	ASSQRRAGEQY
TRBJ1-2	TRBV12-3/TRBV12-4	ASSFLPNYGYT
TRBJ2-1	TRBV9	ASSKGAYNEQF
TRBJ2-7	TRBV12-2	ASRTQPPRGGAWAYEQY
TRBJ2-7	TRBV15	ATSTGSYEQY
TRBJ1-2	TRBV29-1	SIQGAGGYT
TRBJ1-3	TRBV4-1	ASSQAGQISGNTIY
TRBJ2-5	TRBV2	ASRGQGSYETQY
TRBJ2-7	TRBV19	ASSIGDSYEQY
TRBJ1-1	TRBV5-1	ASSLEPQGLAAF
TRBJ2-7	TRBV7-3	ASSYDRGPYEQY
TRBJ1-2	TRBV12-3/TRBV12-4	ASSLGASEDGYT